The entry that follows covers one T cell receptor (beta chain) sequence. The data were obtained in a study of control samples from healthy donors and cancer patients. The ends were cut back, 1 base at V and 6 bases at J, with 9 bases in the middle. Germline assignment: CDR1 SGHVS and CDR2 FQNEAQ. CDR3 length equals 13 residues. Sequencing was performed with immunoSEQ multiplex PCR; in TCRdb, only in-frame clones are kept and a portion is missing. Of over 150,000 clones in the sample, more than 90% were seen once. Sequenced sample: blood. This sequence was found in a woman aged 40 to 55 in good health. The rearrangement uses TRBV7-8 and TRBJ1-2; TRBD1 might be the D (5 bases). CDR3 residues: CASSLVGADGYTF. The CDR3 region has the DNA TGTGCCAGCAGCTTAGTAGGGGCGGATGGCTACACCTTC.